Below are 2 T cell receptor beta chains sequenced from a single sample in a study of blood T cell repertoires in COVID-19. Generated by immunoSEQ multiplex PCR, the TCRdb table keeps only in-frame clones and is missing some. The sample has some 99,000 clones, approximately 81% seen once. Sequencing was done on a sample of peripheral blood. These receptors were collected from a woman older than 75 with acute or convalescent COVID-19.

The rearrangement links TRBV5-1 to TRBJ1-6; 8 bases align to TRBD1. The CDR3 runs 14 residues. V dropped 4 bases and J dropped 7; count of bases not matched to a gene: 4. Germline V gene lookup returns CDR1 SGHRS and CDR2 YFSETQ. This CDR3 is CASSHGQGNSPLHF. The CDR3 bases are TGCGCCAGCAGCCACGGACAGGGAAATTCACCCCTCCACTTT. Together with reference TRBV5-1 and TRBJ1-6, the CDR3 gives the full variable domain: KAGVTQTPRYLIKTRGQQVTLSCSPISGHRSVSWYQQTPGQGLQFLFEYFSETQRNKGNFPGRFSGRQFSNSRSEMNVSTLELGDSALYLCASSHGQGNSPLHFGNGTRLTVT.

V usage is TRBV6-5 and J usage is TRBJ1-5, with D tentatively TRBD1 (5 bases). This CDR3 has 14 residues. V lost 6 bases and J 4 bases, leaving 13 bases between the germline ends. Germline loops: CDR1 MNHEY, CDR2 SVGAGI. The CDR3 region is CASRAGSFNQPQHF. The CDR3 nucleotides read TGTGCCAGCAGGGCAGGGTCTTTTAATCAGCCCCAGCATTTT.